This entry lists 5 T cell receptor beta chains sequenced from one sample in a study of tumor-infiltrating lymphocytes in primary liver carcinoma. A constant-region primer primed TCR beta cDNA synthesis from 400 to 600 ng of total RNA. Slightly modified ARM-PCR with three nested multiplex PCR rounds yielded TCR beta libraries. TRBV1-TRBV30 forward primers and a C-beta reverse primer were used in the first two PCR rounds, which each ran for about 10 cycles. TCRdb independently ran MiXCR on the multiplex PCR reads; one entry per CDR3 protein. The sample has roughly 78,000 distinct CDR3 sequences, 60% to 80% seen once; the top ten hold approximately 15%. Co-extraction yielded RNA and DNA from roughly 20-30 mg of unsorted bulk tissue. Source material: liver tumor tissue from sampling region 4. Stated subset: tumor region T4, right-lateral pole. The receptors derive from a woman aged 55-75 years with primary liver carcinoma and hepatitis B virus infection.

This clonotype was recorded only once. This chain uses TRBV10-3 with TRBJ2-2, with D perhaps TRBD1 (5 bases). CDR3 size: 14 residues. Deletions cut 0 bases from V and 7 bases from J, with 9 bases between. Germline-derived CDR1 and CDR2 are ENHRY and SYGVKD. CDR3 amino acids: CAISESRGHGELFF. As DNA, the CDR3 is TGTGCCATCAGTGAGTCTAGGGGTCACGGGGAGCTGTTTTTT.

This clonotype came up a few times. The V and J genes are TRBV7-9 and TRBJ1-1; unclear D gene. The CDR3 sequence is 14 residues long. V was clipped by 2 bases and J by 0 bases, with 7 bases between them. CDR1 SEHNR and CDR2 FQNEAQ come from the germline V gene (reference sequence). The CDR3 spells CASSLNMMNTEAFF. The CDR3 bases are TGTGCCAGCAGCTTAAATATGATGAACACTGAAGCTTTCTTT. The full variable domain, in which reference TRBV7-9 and TRBJ1-1 provide the parts outside the CDR3, is DTGVSQNPRHKITKRGQNVTFRCDPISEHNRLYWYRQTLGQGPEFLTYFQNEAQLEKSRLLSDRFSAERPKGSFSTLEIQRTEQGDSAMYLCASSLNMMNTEAFFGQGTRLTVV.

Comments on this clonotype: The CDR3 carries no conserved terminal phenylalanine or tryptophan, so it likely arises from a read error. V usage is TRBV11-2 and J usage is TRBJ2-3, with a weak D call TRBD2 (5 bases). CDR1 and CDR2 from the germline V gene are SGHAT and FQNNGV. The CDR3 covers 17 residues. In DNA, the CDR3 is TGTGCCAACAGCTTAGTAATGGGGAGAAGGAGCACAGATACGCAGTATCTT. Amino acid sequence: CANSLVMGRRSTDTQYL.

This clonotype was counted ten times or more. The chain is built from TRBV4-2 and TRBJ2-7, with 7 bases fitting TRBD2. The V gene end was trimmed by 3 bases and the J gene end by 2 bases; junction bases not matched to a gene: 7. The germline gives CDR1 LGHNA, CDR2 YNFKEQ. There are 15 residues in the CDR3. CDR3 in DNA: TGTGCCAGCAGCCAGAGAAGCGGGGAGGCCTACGAGCAGTACTTC. Translating it yields CASSQRSGEAYEQYF.

Points on this clonotype: One end of the junction is discordant with germline, which a read error may explain. This chain joins TRBV10-3 and TRBJ2-1; D unresolved. The CDR3 has 14 residues. Germline CDR1 ENHRY, CDR2 SYGVKD. CDR3 sequence: CAISGPGDYSEQFF. CDR3 bases: TGTGCCATCAGTGGGCCTGGGGATTACAGTGAGCAGTTCTTC.